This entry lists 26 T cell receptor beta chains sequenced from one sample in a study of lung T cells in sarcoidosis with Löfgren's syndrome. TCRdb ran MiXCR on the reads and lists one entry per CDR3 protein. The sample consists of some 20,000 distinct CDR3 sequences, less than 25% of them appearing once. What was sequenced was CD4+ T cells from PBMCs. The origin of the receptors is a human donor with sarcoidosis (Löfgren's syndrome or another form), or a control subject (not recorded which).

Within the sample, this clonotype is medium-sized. CDR3 nucleotides: TGTGCCAGCAGTGAACTTTTGCTGCAGCTCGGAAACACCATATATTTT. Residues: CASSELLLQLGNTIYF. The J gene is TRBJ1-3, the V gene TRBV6-1; D not resolved. Trimming took 2 bases from V and 4 from J, leaving 15 bases between them. Germline CDR1 reads MNHNS; CDR2 reads SASEGT. The CDR3 is 16 amino acids.

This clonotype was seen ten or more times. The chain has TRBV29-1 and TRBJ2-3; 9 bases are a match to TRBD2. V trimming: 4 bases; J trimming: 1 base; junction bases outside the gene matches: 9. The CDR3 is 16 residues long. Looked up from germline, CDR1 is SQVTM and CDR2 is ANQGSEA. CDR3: CSVAPLAGSRTDTQYF. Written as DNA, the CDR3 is TGCAGCGTTGCTCCCCTAGCGGGATCCCGCACAGATACGCAGTATTTT.

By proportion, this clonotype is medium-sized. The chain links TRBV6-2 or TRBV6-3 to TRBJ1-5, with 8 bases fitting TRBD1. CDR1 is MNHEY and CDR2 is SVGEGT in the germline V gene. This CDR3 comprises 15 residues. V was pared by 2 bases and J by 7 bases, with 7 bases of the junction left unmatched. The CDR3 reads CASSYAQTGVQPQHF. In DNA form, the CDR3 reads TGTGCCAGCAGTTACGCCCAGACAGGGGTACAGCCCCAGCATTTT.

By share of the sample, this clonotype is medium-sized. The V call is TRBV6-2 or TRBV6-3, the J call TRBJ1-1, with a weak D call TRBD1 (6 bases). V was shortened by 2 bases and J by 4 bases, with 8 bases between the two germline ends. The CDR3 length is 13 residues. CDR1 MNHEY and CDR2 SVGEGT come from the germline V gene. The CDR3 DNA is TGTGCCAGCAGTTACACGACAGGCACTGAAGCTTTCTTT. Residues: CASSYTTGTEAFF.

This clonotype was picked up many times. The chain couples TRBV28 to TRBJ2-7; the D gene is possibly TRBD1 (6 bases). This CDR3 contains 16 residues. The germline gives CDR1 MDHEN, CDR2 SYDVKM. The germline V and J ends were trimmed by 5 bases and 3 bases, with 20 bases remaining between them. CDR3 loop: CASSTITRGTNYEQYF. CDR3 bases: TGTGCCAGCAGTACGATTACGAGGGGGACGAACTACGAGCAGTACTTC.

CDR3 DNA sequence: TGCGCCAGCAGCTTGGTGGCCGGACTCTCCTACGAGCAGTACTTC. Protein: CASSLVAGLSYEQYF. V usage is TRBV5-1 and J usage is TRBJ2-7; D is perhaps TRBD2 (5 bases). Germline V gene lookup returns CDR1 SGHRS and CDR2 YFSETQ. The CDR3 sequence is 15 residues long. Trimming removed 0 bases from V and 0 bases from J, with 10 bases in between.

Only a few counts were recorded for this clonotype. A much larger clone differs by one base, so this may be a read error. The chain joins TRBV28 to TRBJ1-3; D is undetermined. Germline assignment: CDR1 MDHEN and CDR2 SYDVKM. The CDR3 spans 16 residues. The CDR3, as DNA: TGTGCCAGCAGCTACAGTGTCGGGAGCTCTGGAAACGCCATATATTTT. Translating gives CASSYSVGSSGNAIYF.

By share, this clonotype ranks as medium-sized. CDR3 nucleotides: TGTGCCAGCAGTGAATACGGGACAGATACGCAGTATTTT. Translated: CASSEYGTDTQYF. The V gene is TRBV25-1, the J gene TRBJ2-3, with D hard to call. The ends were cut back, 0 bases at V and 3 bases at J, with 4 bases in the middle. This CDR3 region has 13 residues. CDR1 is MGHDK, CDR2 SYGVNS, per germline.

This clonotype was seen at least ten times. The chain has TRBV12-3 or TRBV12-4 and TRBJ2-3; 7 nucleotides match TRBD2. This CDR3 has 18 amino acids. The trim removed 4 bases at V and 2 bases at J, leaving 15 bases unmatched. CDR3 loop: CASSSGGRERGVTDTQYF. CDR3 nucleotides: TGTGCCAGCAGTTCCGGGGGGAGGGAGCGGGGAGTCACAGATACGCAGTATTTT.

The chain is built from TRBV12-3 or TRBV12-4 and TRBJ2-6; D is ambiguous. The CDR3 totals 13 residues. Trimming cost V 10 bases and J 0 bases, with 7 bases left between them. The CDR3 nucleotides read TGTGCCACCCAGAGCTCTGGGGCCAACGTCCTGACTTTC. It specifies CATQSSGANVLTF.

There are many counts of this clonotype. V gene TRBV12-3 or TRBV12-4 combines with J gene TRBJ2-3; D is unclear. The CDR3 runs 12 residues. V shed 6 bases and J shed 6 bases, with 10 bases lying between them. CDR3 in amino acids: CASSLVRDTQYF. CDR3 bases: TGTGCCAGCAGCCTAGTACGCGATACGCAGTATTTT.

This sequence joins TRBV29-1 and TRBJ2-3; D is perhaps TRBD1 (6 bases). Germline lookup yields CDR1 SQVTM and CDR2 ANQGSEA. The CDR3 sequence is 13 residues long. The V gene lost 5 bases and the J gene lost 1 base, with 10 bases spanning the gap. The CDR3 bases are TGCAGCGTTTTCAAGGGGGGCACAGATACGCAGTATTTT. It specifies CSVFKGGTDTQYF.

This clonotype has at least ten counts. The CDR3 protein is CASSPLAGEGNEQFF. In nucleotides, the CDR3 is TGTGCCAGCTCACCCCTGGCAGGGGAAGGAAATGAGCAGTTCTTC. This chain uses TRBV18 with TRBJ2-1, with D possibly being TRBD1 (6 bases). The ends were cut back, 3 bases at V and 7 bases at J, with 16 bases in the middle. CDR1 and CDR2 (germline): KGHSH, LQKENI. The CDR3 covers 15 residues.

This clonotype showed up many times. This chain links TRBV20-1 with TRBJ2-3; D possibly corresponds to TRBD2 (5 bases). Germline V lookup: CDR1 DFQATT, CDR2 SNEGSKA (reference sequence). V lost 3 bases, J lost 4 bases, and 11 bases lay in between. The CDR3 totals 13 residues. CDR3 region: CSASVVGADTQYF. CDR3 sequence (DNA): TGCAGTGCTAGCGTCGTCGGGGCAGATACGCAGTATTTT.

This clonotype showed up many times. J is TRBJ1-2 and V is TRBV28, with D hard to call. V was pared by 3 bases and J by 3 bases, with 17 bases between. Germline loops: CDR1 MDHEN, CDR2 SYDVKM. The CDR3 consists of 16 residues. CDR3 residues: CASSLEQLKSHYGYTF. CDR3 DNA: TGTGCCAGCAGTTTGGAGCAGCTTAAATCTCACTATGGCTACACCTTC.

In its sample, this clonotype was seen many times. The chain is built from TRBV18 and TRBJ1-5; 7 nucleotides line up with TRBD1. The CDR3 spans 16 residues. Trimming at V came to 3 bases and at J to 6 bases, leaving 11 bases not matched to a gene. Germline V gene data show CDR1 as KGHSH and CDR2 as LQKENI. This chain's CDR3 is CASSPPLGTEGQPQHF. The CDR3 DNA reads TGTGCCAGCTCACCCCCACTTGGGACAGAGGGTCAGCCCCAGCATTTT. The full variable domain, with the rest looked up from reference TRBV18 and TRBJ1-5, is NAGVMQNPRHLVRRRGQEARLRCSPMKGHSHVYWYRQLPEEGLKFMVYLQKENIIDESGMPKERFSAEFPKEGPSILRIQQVVRGDSAAYFCASSPPLGTEGQPQHFGDGTRLSIL.

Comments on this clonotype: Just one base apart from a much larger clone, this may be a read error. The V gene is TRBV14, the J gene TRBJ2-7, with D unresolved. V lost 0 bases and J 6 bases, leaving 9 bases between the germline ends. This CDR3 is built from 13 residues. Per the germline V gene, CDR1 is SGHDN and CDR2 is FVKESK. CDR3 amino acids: CASSQDYQAEQYF. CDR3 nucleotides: TGTGCCAGCAGCCAAGATTACCAGGCCGAGCAGTACTTC.

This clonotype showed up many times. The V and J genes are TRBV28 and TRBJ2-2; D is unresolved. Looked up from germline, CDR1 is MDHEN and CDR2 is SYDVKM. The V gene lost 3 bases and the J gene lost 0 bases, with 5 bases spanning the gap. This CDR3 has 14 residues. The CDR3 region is CASSFHSNTGELFF. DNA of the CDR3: TGTGCCAGCAGTTTCCACTCGAACACCGGGGAGCTGTTTTTT.

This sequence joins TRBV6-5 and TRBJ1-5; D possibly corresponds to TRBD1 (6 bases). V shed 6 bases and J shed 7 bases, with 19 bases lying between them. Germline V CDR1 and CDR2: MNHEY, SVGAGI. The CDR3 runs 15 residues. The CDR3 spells CASSYAQAGVQPQHF. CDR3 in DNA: TGTGCCAGCAGCTACGCCCAGGCAGGGGTACAGCCCCAGCATTTT.

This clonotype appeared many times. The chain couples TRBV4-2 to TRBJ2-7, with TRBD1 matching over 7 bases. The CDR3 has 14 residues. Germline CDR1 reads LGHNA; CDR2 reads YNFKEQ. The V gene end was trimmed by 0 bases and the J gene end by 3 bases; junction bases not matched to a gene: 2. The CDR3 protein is CASSQDAGGYEQYF. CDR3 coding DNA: TGTGCCAGCAGCCAAGACGCAGGGGGCTACGAGCAGTACTTC.

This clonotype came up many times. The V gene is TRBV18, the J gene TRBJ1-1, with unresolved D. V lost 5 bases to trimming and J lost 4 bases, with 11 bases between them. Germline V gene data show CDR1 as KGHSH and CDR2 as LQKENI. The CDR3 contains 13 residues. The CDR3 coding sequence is TGTGCCAGCTCAGTCACAGCGGTCACTGAAGCTTTCTTT. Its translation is CASSVTAVTEAFF. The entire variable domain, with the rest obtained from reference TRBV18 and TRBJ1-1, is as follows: NAGVMQNPRHLVRRRGQEARLRCSPMKGHSHVYWYRQLPEEGLKFMVYLQKENIIDESGMPKERFSAEFPKEGPSILRIQQVVRGDSAAYFCASSVTAVTEAFFGQGTRLTVV.

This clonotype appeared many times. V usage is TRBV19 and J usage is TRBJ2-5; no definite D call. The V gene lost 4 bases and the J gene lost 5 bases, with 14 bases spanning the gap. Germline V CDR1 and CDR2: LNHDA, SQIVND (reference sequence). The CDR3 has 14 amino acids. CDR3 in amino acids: CASSSNAIGETQYF. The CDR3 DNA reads TGTGCCAGTAGTAGTAACGCAATCGGGGAGACCCAGTACTTC.

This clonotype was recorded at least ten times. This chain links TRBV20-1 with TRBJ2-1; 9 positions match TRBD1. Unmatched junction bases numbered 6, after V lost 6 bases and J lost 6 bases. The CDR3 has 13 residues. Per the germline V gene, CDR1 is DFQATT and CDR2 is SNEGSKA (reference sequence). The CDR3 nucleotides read TGCAGTGCCCCAACGACAGGGGGCAATGAGCAGTTCTTC. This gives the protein CSAPTTGGNEQFF.

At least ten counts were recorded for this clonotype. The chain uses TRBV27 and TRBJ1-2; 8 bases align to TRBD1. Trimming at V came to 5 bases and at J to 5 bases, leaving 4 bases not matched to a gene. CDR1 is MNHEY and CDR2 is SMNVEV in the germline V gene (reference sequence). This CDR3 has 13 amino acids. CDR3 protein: CASSKDRAYGYTF. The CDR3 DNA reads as TGTGCCAGCAGTAAGGACAGGGCTTATGGCTACACCTTC.

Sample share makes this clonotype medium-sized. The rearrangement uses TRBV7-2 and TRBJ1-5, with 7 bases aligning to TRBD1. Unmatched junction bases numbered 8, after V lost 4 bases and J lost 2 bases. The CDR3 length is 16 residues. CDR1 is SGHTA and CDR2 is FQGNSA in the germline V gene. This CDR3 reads CASSYAGTARNQPQHF. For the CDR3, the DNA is TGTGCCAGCAGCTACGCCGGGACAGCTCGCAATCAGCCCCAGCATTTT.

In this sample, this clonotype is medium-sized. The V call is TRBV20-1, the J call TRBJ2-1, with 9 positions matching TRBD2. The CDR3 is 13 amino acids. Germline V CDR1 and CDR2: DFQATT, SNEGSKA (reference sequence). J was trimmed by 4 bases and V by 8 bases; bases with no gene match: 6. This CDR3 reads CSTGLAPYNEQFF. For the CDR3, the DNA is TGCAGTACGGGACTAGCACCTTACAATGAGCAGTTCTTC.